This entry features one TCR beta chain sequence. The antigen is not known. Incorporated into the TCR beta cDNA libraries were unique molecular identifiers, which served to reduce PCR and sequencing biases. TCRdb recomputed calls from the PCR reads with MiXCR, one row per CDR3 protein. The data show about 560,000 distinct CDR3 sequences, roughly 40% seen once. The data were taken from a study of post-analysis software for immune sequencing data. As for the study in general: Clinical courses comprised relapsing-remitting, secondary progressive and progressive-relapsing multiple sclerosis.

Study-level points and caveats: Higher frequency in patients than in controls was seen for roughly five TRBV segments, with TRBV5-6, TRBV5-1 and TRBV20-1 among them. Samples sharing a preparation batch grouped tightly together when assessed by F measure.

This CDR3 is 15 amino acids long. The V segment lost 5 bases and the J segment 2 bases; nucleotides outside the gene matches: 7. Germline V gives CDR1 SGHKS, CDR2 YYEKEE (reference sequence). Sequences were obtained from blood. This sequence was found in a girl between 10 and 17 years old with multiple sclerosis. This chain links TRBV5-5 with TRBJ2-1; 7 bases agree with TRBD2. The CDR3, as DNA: TGTGCCAGCAGTCTAGCGGACCGTGCCTACAATGAGCAGTTCTTC. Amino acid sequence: CASSLADRAYNEQFF. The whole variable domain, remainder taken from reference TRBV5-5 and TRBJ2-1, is DAGVTQSPTHLIKTRGQQVTLRCSPISGHKSVSWYQQVLGQGPQFIFQYYEKEERGRGNFPDRFSARQFPNYSSELNVNALLLGDSALYLCASSLADRAYNEQFFGPGTRLTVL.